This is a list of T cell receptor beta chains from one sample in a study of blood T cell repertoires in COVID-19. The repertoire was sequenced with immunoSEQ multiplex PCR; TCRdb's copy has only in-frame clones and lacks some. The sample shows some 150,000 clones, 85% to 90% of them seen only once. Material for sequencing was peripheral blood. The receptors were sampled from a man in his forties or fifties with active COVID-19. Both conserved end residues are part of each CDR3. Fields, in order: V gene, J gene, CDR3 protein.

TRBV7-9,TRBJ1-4,CASSLPGTANEKLFF
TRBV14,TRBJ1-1,CASSQLGATEAFF
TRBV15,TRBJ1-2,CATSRDEMTGNYGYTF
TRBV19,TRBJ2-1,CASSPPGQGEEQFF
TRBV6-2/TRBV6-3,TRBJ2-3,CASSSRSLLAGYTDTQYF
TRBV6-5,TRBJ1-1,CASSSHLRVVAFF
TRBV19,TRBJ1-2,CASREGPNYGYTF
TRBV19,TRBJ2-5,CASSIWTRETQYF
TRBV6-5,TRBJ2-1,CASAPGLEGLNEQFF
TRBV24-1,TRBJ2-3,CATSDLQDTGTQYF
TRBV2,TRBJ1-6,CASRSGQGDYNSPLHF
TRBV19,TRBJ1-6,CAGRGLVPPLHF
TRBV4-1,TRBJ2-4,CASARHPGAKNIQYF
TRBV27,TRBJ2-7,CASTLKSGLGYEQYF
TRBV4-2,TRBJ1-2,CASSLGGEEYTF
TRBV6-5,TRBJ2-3,CASSYSIGGSTDTQYF
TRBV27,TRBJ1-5,CASRYCYLSYSNQPQHF
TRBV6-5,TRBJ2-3,CASSSRTDTQYF
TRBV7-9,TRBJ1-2,CASSPADRPYGYTF
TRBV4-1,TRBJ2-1,CASSQVTSGGGEQFF
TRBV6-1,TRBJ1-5,CASSDPSPQHF
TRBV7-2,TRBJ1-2,CASSLDRRGGYTF
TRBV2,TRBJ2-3,CASRELPTGDTQYF
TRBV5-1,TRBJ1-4,CASSLTATNEKLFF
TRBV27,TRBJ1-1,CASSLSTGTFTEAFF
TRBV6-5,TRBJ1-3,CASSTATWGNTIYF
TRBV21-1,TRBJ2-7,CASIDRKKPYEQYF
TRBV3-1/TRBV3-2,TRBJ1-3,CASSQVRPSGNTIYF
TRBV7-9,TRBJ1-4,CASSFGGLGTNEKLFF
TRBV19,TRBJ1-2,CASSMNVRSRGNYGYTF
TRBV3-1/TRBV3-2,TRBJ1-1,CASRGRQGTNTEAFF
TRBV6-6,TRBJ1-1,CASSRYGPAGTMNTEAFF
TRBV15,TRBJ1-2,CATSSQGGVLDGYTF
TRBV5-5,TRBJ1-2,CASSFPRGNNGYTF
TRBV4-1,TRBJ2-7,CASSQERGQPYEQYF